This is a list of T cell receptor beta chains from one sample in a study of cytomegalovirus exposure and HLA in healthy donors. Produced via immunoSEQ multiplex PCR; TCRdb's table is partial and in-frame only. The sample shows approximately 220,000 clones, about 75% of them seen only once. Sequencing was done on a sample of PBMCs. Receptor source: a man aged 18-30 years in good health and CMV-seronegative. Each CDR3 is given with its conserved first and last residue. D genes are given only for firm matches. Clone size, where shown, is once, few, many, or a class for clones that have expanded.

TRBJ1-1 | TRBV16 | - | - | TGTGCCAGCAGCCTAAGGAGCGGGTTCAACACTGAAGCTTTCTTT | CASSLRSGFNTEAFF
TRBJ1-3 | TRBV30 | - | - | TGTGCCTGGGTGCCGCTCGGGGTCTCTGGAAACACCATATATTTT | CAWVPLGVSGNTIYF
TRBJ1-1 | TRBV13 | - | - | TGTGCCAGCAGCCGATTAGCCTCCCCGACAGTTAACACTGAAGCTTTCTTT | CASSRLASPTVNTEAFF
TRBJ2-3 | TRBV7-2 | - | - | TGTGCCAGCAGCTCTTCATCGGCGGGATGGATGGCGGATACGCAGTATTTT | CASSSSSAGWMADTQYF
TRBJ2-1 | TRBV5-1 | TRBD2 | few | TGCGCCAGCAACGCGGGAGTTAACTACAATGAGCAGTTCTTC | CASNAGVNYNEQFF
TRBJ2-3 | TRBV14 | TRBD2 | few | TGTGCCAGCAGCACCGCGGGAGGTACGCAGTATTTT | CASSTAGGTQYF
TRBJ2-6 | TRBV6-1 | TRBD1 | - | TGTGCCAGCACGGACAGGGTGACTGGGGCCAACGTCCTGACTTTC | CASTDRVTGANVLTF
TRBJ2-2 | TRBV28 | - | - | TGTGCCAGCAGTTTATCACTTAGGGGCGGGGAGCTGTTTTTT | CASSLSLRGGELFF
TRBJ2-3 | TRBV7-3 | TRBD2 | - | TGTGCCAGCAGCACCGGGACTAGCGGGACAGATACGCAGTATTTT | CASSTGTSGTDTQYF
TRBJ2-1 | TRBV7-9 | TRBD2 | few | TGTGCCAGCAGCACCCTAAGGGGACGGAAGCGGGGGGGCCTCAATGAGCAGTTCTTC | CASSTLRGRKRGGLNEQFF
TRBJ1-2 | TRBV5-6 | TRBD1 | - | TGTGCCAGCAGCTTGGCACAGGGGGAGAAAGATGGCTACACCTTC | CASSLAQGEKDGYTF
TRBJ2-3 | TRBV4-3 | - | - | TGCGCCAGCAGCCCAGGGGATACGCAGTATTTT | CASSPGDTQYF
TRBJ1-1 | TRBV18 | - | - | TGTGCCAGCTCACCACCGGCAGCGAGTGACACTGAAGCTTTCTTT | CASSPPAASDTEAFF
TRBJ1-4 | TRBV19 | - | - | TGTGCCAGTAGTATCTTACCCCGGAGCTCTATAAATGAAAAACTGTTTTTT | CASSILPRSSINEKLFF
TRBJ2-7 | TRBV21-1 | - | few | TGTGCCAGCAGCAAATCGAACCGGGGGGAGTACGAGCAGTACTTC | CASSKSNRGEYEQYF
TRBJ2-7 | TRBV27 | TRBD1 | - | TGTGCCAGCAGTGAGCGACAGGGGATCTCTTACGAGCAGTACTTC | CASSERQGISYEQYF
TRBJ2-1 | TRBV14 | TRBD2 | - | TGTGCCAGCAGCCAAATAGCGGGAGGGGGCTACAATGAGCAGTTCTTC | CASSQIAGGGYNEQFF
TRBJ2-7 | TRBV7-2 | - | - | TGTGCCAGCAGCTTATCGGGCGGGCAATACTACGAGCAGTACTTC | CASSLSGGQYYEQYF
TRBJ2-1 | TRBV29-1 | - | - | TGCAGCGTGGGGGGAAGCAATGAGCAGTTCTTC | CSVGGSNEQFF
TRBJ2-1 | TRBV6-5 | TRBD2 | - | TGTGCCAGCAGTTACTGGAAGACTAGCGGGGGTTCTGAGCAGTTCTTC | CASSYWKTSGGSEQFF
TRBJ2-1 | TRBV6-5 | - | - | TGTGCCACATCACTAGGTAAAAATGAGCAGTTCTTC | CATSLGKNEQFF
TRBJ1-1 | TRBV19 | TRBD1 | - | TGTGCCAGTTCACGACAGGGGGCCGCTGAAGCTTTCTTT | CASSRQGAAEAFF
TRBJ2-7 | TRBV5-1 | - | - | TGCGCCAGCAGCTTGCGGACAGCCTACGAGCAGTACTTC | CASSLRTAYEQYF
TRBJ2-1 | TRBV18 | TRBD2 | once | TGTGCCAGCTCACCGACTAGCACCAATGAGCAGTTCTTC | CASSPTSTNEQFF
TRBJ2-3 | TRBV7-6 | TRBD2 | - | TGTGCCAGCAGTCTTCTCGCTAGCGGGGGGGCCTCAGATACGCAGTATTTT | CASSLLASGGASDTQYF
TRBJ2-7 | TRBV6-5 | - | few | TGTGCCAGCAGTTACCAGGGGATAAGCTCCTACGAGCAGTACTTC | CASSYQGISSYEQYF
TRBJ2-2 | TRBV4-3 | TRBD2 | - | TGCGCCAGCAGCCAAGATGCCGCGGGGGGGCCCGGGGAGCTGTTTTTT | CASSQDAAGGPGELFF
TRBJ2-5 | TRBV7-2 | - | - | TGTGCCAGCAGCCGAGGGGGTACAGAGACCCAGTACTTC | CASSRGGTETQYF
TRBJ2-3 | TRBV5-1 | TRBD2 | - | TGCGCCAGCAGCTCGAAACTAGCGGAAACAGATACGCAGTATTTT | CASSSKLAETDTQYF
TRBJ1-2 | TRBV6-6 | TRBD1 | - | TGTGCCAGCAGCAAACAGGGGGACTATGGCTACACCTTC | CASSKQGDYGYTF
TRBJ1-1 | TRBV20-1 | - | - | TGCAGTGCTAGCGGGACAGAAGCTTTCTTT | CSASGTEAFF
TRBJ1-1 | TRBV5-1 | - | few | TGCGCCAGCAGCTTGGACAGGGAGGGGCGAGCGAACACTGAAGCTTTCTTT | CASSLDREGRANTEAFF
TRBJ1-6 | TRBV11-2 | TRBD1 | - | TGTGCCAGCAGCCGGGGACAGCCAAATTCACCCCTCCACTTT | CASSRGQPNSPLHF
TRBJ2-4 | TRBV6-1 | - | - | TGTGCCAGCAGTGAAGTCGCACCTAGCATTCAGTACTTC | CASSEVAPSIQYF
TRBJ1-4 | TRBV2 | - | many | TGTGCCAGCAGAAACATTGAAAAACTGTTTTTT | CASRNIEKLFF
TRBJ2-1 | TRBV28 | TRBD2 | - | TGTGCCAGCAACTTACTAGCGGGAGACCTCAATGAGCAGTTCTTC | CASNLLAGDLNEQFF
TRBJ2-7 | TRBV4-2 | - | once | TGTGCCAGCAGCCAACAGGGCTACGAGCAGTACTTC | CASSQQGYEQYF
TRBJ1-4 | TRBV6-6 | TRBD1 | - | TGTGCCAGCAGTAAACAGGGGACTAATGAAAAACTGTTTTTT | CASSKQGTNEKLFF
TRBJ2-5 | TRBV4-2 | TRBD1 | - | TGTGCCAGCAGCCAAGATCCGGGACAGTTAGAGACCCAGTACTTC | CASSQDPGQLETQYF
TRBJ2-6 | TRBV4-3 | - | - | TGCGCCAGCAGCCAAGTCGGGGGGCTTGGGGCCAACGTCCTGACTTTC | CASSQVGGLGANVLTF
TRBJ1-4 | TRBV6-5 | TRBD1 | - | TGTGCCAGCAGTGCAACAGGGGGAAATGAAAAACTGTTTTTT | CASSATGGNEKLFF
TRBJ2-7 | TRBV27 | TRBD2 | - | TGTGCCAGCAGTTTATCGTGGAACCCGGGACTAGCGGGAGAGTACGAGCAGTACTTC | CASSLSWNPGLAGEYEQYF
TRBJ2-1 | TRBV7-3 | TRBD2 | - | TGTGCCAGCAGCCGTAGCGGGGGGAACTACAATGAGCAGTTCTTC | CASSRSGGNYNEQFF
TRBJ2-3 | TRBV4-3 | TRBD2 | - | TGCGCCAGCAGCCGCGAGAGGTCGGGACTAGCGGGAGGGCCCGCAGATACGCAGTATTTT | CASSRERSGLAGGPADTQYF
TRBJ1-4 | TRBV7-9 | TRBD1 | - | TGTGCCAGCAGCCCCGTCCTACCCGGGACAGTTAATGAAAAACTGTTTTTT | CASSPVLPGTVNEKLFF
TRBJ1-6 | TRBV23-1 | TRBD1 | - | TGCGCCAGCAGTCAATCGGCCCACCCGACAGGGTATGAACCCCTCCACTTT | CASSQSAHPTGYEPLHF
TRBJ2-2 | TRBV6-5 | TRBD1 | - | TGTGCCAGCAGTTACTCGACAGGGGGCGCAGCCGGGGAGCTGTTTTTT | CASSYSTGGAAGELFF
TRBJ1-5 | TRBV5-8 | - | few | TGTGCCAGCAGCTTGTCAGACTATAGCAATCAGCCCCAGCATTTT | CASSLSDYSNQPQHF
TRBJ1-5 | TRBV27 | - | - | TGTGCCAGCAGTTATTCCAGGACTCAATTGACTAATCAGCCCCAGCATTTT | CASSYSRTQLTNQPQHF
TRBJ1-4 | TRBV11-2 | TRBD1 | - | TGTGCCAGCAGCCTCCTAGGACAGGGGCCCGGCGGCGAAAAACTGTTTTTT | CASSLLGQGPGGEKLFF
TRBJ1-2 | TRBV11-1 | - | once | TGTGCCAGCAGCTTAGCGCGCGGACAGTTCTATGGCTACACCTTC | CASSLARGQFYGYTF
TRBJ1-5 | TRBV5-5 | - | once | TGTGCCAGCAGCTTGGGACAGCCAACCCATCAGCCCCAGCATTTT | CASSLGQPTHQPQHF
TRBJ1-2 | TRBV5-1 | TRBD1 | - | TGCGCCAGCAGCTTGGAGGCAACACCGGGACAGGGCTATGGCTACACCTTC | CASSLEATPGQGYGYTF
TRBJ1-2 | TRBV12-5 | - | - | TGTGCTAGTGCCCTGTCCTTATCTTATGGCTACACCTTC | CASALSLSYGYTF